This record covers a single T cell receptor beta chain. This sample was taken from a study of technical replicates of blood from a few donors. Sequencing used immunoSEQ multiplex PCR; TCRdb keeps in-frame clones, though not all of them. In the table there are over 65,000 clones, around 97% of which are singletons. The sequencing sample was made of T cells isolated from PBMCs. The source is a human donor in good health.

The CDR3 nucleotides read TGTGCCAGCAGCCTGTTTGGACATTTTGCGTACTTC. Protein sequence: CASSLFGHFAYF. The chain joins TRBV11-2 to TRBJ2-7, with D tentatively TRBD1 (5 bases). The CDR3 is made up of 12 amino acids. Germline CDR1 SGHAT, CDR2 FQNNGV. V gave up 5 bases and J gave up 12 bases, with 17 bases separating them. The full variable domain, with the rest looked up from reference TRBV11-2 and TRBJ2-7, is EAGVAQSPRYKIIEKRQSVAFWCNPISGHATLYWYQQILGQGPKLLIQFQNNGVVDDSQLPKDRFSAERLKGVDSTLKIQPAKLEDSAVYLCASSLFGHFAYFGPGTRLTVT.